This T cell receptor beta chain originates from a study of shared clonotypes between healthy human individuals. The overall study: Three plates were used per donor for CD4 naive, three for CD4 memory, two for CD8 naive and one for CD8 memory.

Findings and limits, study-wide: Shared clonotypes: about 4.6% naive CD4, roughly 3.5% naive CD8, 2.3% memory CD4, about 0.41% memory CD8.

The V gene's germline CDR1 is SEHNR and CDR2 FQNEAQ (reference sequence). The CDR3 spans 15 residues. V gave up 8 bases and J gave up 3 bases, with 19 bases separating them. TCRdb's table, derived via immunoSEQ multiplex PCR, lists solely in-frame clones and lacks some. Of 950,000 to 1,200,000 clones in the sample, roughly 80% were seen once. About this clone: The antigen is undetermined.

The sequence came from a man between 18 and 35 years old in good health. Some clones in this sample may be carry-over from other donors' samples. Source material: memory CD4+ T cells from PBMCs. This sample's subset: CD45RA-negative fraction. V usage is TRBV7-9 and J usage is TRBJ1-2, with D possibly being TRBD1 (6 bases). In DNA, the CDR3 is TGTGCCAGCCAACCCGCGGGGGGGCTCGACTATGGCTACACCTTC. Translated: CASQPAGGLDYGYTF.